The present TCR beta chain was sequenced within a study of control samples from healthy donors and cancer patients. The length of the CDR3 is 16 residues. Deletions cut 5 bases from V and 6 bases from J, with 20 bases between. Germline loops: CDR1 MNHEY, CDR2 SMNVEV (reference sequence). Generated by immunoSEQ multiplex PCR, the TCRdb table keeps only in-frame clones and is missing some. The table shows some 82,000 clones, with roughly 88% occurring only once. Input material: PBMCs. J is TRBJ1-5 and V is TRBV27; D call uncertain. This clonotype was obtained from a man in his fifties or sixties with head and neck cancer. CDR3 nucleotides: TGTGCCAGCAGTCCTTCAACTGGCGGGGTTAGTCAGCCCCAGCATTTT. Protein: CASSPSTGGVSQPQHF.